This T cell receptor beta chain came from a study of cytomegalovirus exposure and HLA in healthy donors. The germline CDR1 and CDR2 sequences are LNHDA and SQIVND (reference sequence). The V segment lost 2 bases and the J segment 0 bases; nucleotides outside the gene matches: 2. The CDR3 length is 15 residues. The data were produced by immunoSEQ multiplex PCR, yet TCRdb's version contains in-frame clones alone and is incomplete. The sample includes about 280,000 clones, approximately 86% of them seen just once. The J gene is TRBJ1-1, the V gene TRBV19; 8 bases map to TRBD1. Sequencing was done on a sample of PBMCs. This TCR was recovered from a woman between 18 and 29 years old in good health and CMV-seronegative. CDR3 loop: CASSITGGLNTEAFF. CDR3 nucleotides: TGTGCCAGTAGTATAACAGGGGGATTGAACACTGAAGCTTTCTTT.